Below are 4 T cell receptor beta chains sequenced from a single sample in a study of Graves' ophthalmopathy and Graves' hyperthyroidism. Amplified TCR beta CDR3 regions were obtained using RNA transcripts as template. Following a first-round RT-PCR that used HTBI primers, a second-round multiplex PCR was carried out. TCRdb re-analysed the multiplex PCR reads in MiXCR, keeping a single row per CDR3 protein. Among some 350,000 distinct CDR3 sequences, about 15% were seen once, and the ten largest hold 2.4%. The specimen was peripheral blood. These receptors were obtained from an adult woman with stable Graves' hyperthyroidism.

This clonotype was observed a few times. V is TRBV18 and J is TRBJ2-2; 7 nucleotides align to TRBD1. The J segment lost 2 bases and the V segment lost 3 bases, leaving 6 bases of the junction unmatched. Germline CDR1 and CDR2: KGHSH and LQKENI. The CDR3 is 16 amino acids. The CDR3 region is CASSPPGQRNTGELFF. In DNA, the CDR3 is TGTGCCAGCTCACCCCCGGGACAGAGAAACACCGGGGAGCTGTTTTTT.

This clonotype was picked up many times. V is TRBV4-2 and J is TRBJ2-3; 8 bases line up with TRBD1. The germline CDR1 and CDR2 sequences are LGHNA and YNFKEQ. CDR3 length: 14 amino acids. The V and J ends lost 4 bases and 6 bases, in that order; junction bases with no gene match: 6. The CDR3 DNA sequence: TGTGCCAGCAGCCTCGGACAGGGAGCGGATACGCAGTATTTT. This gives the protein CASSLGQGADTQYF.

The CDR3: CASSPRDHDKETQYF. CDR3 sequence (DNA): TGTGCCAGCTCACCCCGGGACCACGATAAAGAGACCCAGTACTTC. This chain uses TRBV18 with TRBJ2-5; perhaps D is TRBD1 or TRBD2 (5 bases each). Germline V gene data show CDR1 as KGHSH and CDR2 as LQKENI. CDR3 length: 15 amino acids. Trimming cost V 3 bases and J 3 bases, with 14 bases left between them.

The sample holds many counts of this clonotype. CDR3 in amino acids: CASSLVAGLSYEQYF. The CDR3 coding sequence is TGTGCCAGCAGTTTAGTAGCGGGGTTATCCTACGAGCAGTACTTC. V usage is TRBV12-3 or TRBV12-4 and J usage is TRBJ2-7; 8 bases are a match to TRBD2. Unmatched junction bases numbered 3, after V lost 1 base and J lost 1 base. This CDR3 has 15 amino acids.